These 22 T cell receptor beta chains were sequenced from one sample in a study of cytotoxic CD8 clonotypes in ibrutinib-treated CLL. The assay was immunoSEQ multiplex PCR, and TCRdb's table has in-frame clones only and misses some. The sample lists about 130,000 clones; around 80% were seen once. Sequences were derived from PBMCs, sampled after 12 months of ibrutinib treatment. All receptors come from a human donor with chronic lymphocytic leukemia.

This rearrangement joins TRBV7-6 to TRBJ1-1; D unclear. CDR3 length: 14 amino acids. V was clipped by 5 bases and J by 6 bases, with 16 bases between them. Germline lookup yields CDR1 SGHVS and CDR2 FNYEAQ. CDR3 in amino acids: CASSEPGFGSEAFF. CDR3 in DNA: TGTGCCAGCAGCGAGCCCGGGTTCGGTTCTGAAGCTTTCTTT.

V and J are TRBV7-2 and TRBJ2-7; weak D call: TRBD1 (6 bases). Trimming took 1 base from V and 2 from J, leaving 18 bases between them. The CDR3 length is 17 residues. Germline loops: CDR1 SGHTA, CDR2 FQGNSA. The CDR3 spells CASSLVWYGQFAYEQYF. CDR3 in DNA: TGTGCCAGCAGCTTAGTTTGGTACGGACAGTTCGCCTACGAGCAGTACTTC.

V usage is TRBV6-6 and J usage is TRBJ2-2; D gene ambiguous. This CDR3 has 15 residues. Germline V gene lookup returns CDR1 MNHNY and CDR2 SVGAGI (reference sequence). With 0 bases removed from V and 6 bases from J, the gap between germline ends came to 11 bases. The CDR3 nucleotides read TGTGCCAGCAGTTACTCCAGTAATGGCGCCGGGGAGCTGTTTTTT. Amino acid sequence: CASSYSSNGAGELFF.

V is TRBV5-1 and J is TRBJ1-4; the match to TRBD1 covers 7 bases. Germline lookup yields CDR1 SGHRS and CDR2 YFSETQ. Germline trimming cut 2 bases from V and 6 bases from J; bases unmatched to any gene: 4. The CDR3 is 14 amino acids. CDR3 DNA: TGCGCCAGCAGCTTATCGACAGGGTATGAAAAACTGTTTTTT. Protein sequence: CASSLSTGYEKLFF. Variable domain in full (rest from reference TRBV5-1 and TRBJ1-4): KAGVTQTPRYLIKTRGQQVTLSCSPISGHRSVSWYQQTPGQGLQFLFEYFSETQRNKGNFPGRFSGRQFSNSRSEMNVSTLELGDSALYLCASSLSTGYEKLFFGSGTQLSVL.

This clone was observed a few times. The chain employs TRBV6-5 and TRBJ1-5, with D possibly matching TRBD1 (5 bases). V was trimmed by 6 bases and J by 0 bases, leaving 12 bases between them. Germline assignment: CDR1 MNHEY and CDR2 SVGAGI. CDR3 length equals 15 residues. CDR3 sequence reads: CASSRQSYSNQPQHF. The CDR3 nucleotides are TGTGCCAGCAGCCGACAGTCCTATAGCAATCAGCCCCAGCATTTT.

The V and J genes are TRBV7-9 and TRBJ2-7, with 10 bases lining up with TRBD2. Germline trimming cut 5 bases from V and 5 bases from J; bases unmatched to any gene: 3. Germline V lookup: CDR1 SEHNR, CDR2 FQNEAQ (reference sequence). The CDR3 loop spans 13 amino acids. DNA for the CDR3: TGTGCCAGCAGCCCGGGGACTAGCGACGAGCAGTACTTC. It is translated as CASSPGTSDEQYF. Complete variable domain (other parts from reference TRBV7-9 and TRBJ2-7): DTGVSQNPRHKITKRGQNVTFRCDPISEHNRLYWYRQTLGQGPEFLTYFQNEAQLEKSRLLSDRFSAERPKGSFSTLEIQRTEQGDSAMYLCASSPGTSDEQYFGPGTRLTVT.

In this sample, this clone turned up a few times. The chain employs TRBV19 and TRBJ2-7, with 9 bases lining up with TRBD1. The CDR3 has 13 residues. Germline CDR1 is LNHDA and CDR2 is SQIVND (reference sequence). Germline trimming cut 8 bases from V and 2 bases from J; bases unmatched to any gene: 4. DNA for the CDR3: TGTGCCAGTGGGGACAGGGTCACCTACGAGCAGTACTTC. This codes for CASGDRVTYEQYF.

The chain carries TRBV10-2 and TRBJ2-7; no clear D. The ends were cut back, 1 base at V and 4 bases at J, with 8 bases in the middle. Germline lookup yields CDR1 WSHSY and CDR2 SAAADI. The CDR3 sequence is 13 residues long. In DNA, the CDR3 is TGCGCCAGCAGTGAGTGGGTAAGGTACGAGCAGTACTTC. Its translation: CASSEWVRYEQYF.

This clone was counted between two and nine times. V is TRBV18 and J is TRBJ1-2; D is ambiguous. Deletions cut 5 bases from V and 4 bases from J, with 14 bases between. Germline values: CDR1 KGHSH, CDR2 LQKENI. This CDR3 has 14 amino acids. The CDR3 DNA reads TGTGCCAGCTCAAGGGAACTCTCGGGCTATGGCTACACCTTC. This sequence encodes CASSRELSGYGYTF.

The CDR3 region is CASSQGTFTGAPQYF. The CDR3 nucleotides are TGTGCCAGCAGCCAAGGGACCTTCACAGGGGCGCCCCAGTACTTC. This rearrangement joins TRBV14 to TRBJ2-5; TRBD1 matches 7 bases. Trimming cost V 1 base and J 9 bases; bases outside gene matches: 11. The CDR3 has 15 residues. CDR1 and CDR2 from the germline V gene are SGHDN and FVKESK.

The rearrangement joins TRBV5-1 to TRBJ2-5; 9 bases fit TRBD1. CDR3 size: 16 residues. Germline CDR1 and CDR2: SGHRS and YFSETQ. V dropped 3 bases and J dropped 5; count of bases not matched to a gene: 11. CDR3 DNA sequence: TGCGCCAGCAGCTCTTGGTCTGGGACAGGGCAGGAGACCCAGTACTTC. It yields the protein CASSSWSGTGQETQYF.

The chain has TRBV7-8 and TRBJ2-5, with 13 bases that match TRBD2. The CDR3 has 20 residues. CDR1 and CDR2 from the germline V gene are SGHVS and FQNEAQ. Germline trimming cut 8 bases from V and 5 bases from J; bases unmatched to any gene: 23. CDR3 sequence (DNA): TGTGCCAGCCCCCCCGCGGCACTAGCGGGAGGGAGAAATCGAGGGGAGACCCAGTACTTC. This gives the protein CASPPAALAGGRNRGETQYF.

The gene calls are TRBV2 and TRBJ2-3; TRBD2 is a possible D gene (6 bases). V was trimmed by 7 bases and J by 2 bases, leaving 10 bases between them. Germline V gene lookup returns CDR1 SNHLY and CDR2 FYNNEI. The CDR3 is made up of 13 amino acids. The CDR3 here is CASKRAFTDTQYF. CDR3 DNA sequence: TGTGCCAGCAAGCGGGCGTTCACAGATACGCAGTATTTT.

This chain joins TRBV7-9 and TRBJ2-7, with D tentatively TRBD2 (6 bases). V dropped 4 bases and J dropped 6 bases, with 10 bases sitting between them. Per germline, CDR1 SEHNR and CDR2 FQNEAQ (reference sequence). CDR3 length equals 12 residues. This CDR3 is CASSSSASEQYF. The CDR3 nucleotides read TGTGCCAGCAGCTCTAGCGCGAGCGAGCAGTACTTC.

This clone was counted a single time. The chain combines TRBV29-1 with TRBJ2-5, with 11 nucleotides matching TRBD2. With 5 bases clipped from V and 4 bases from J, the junction kept 21 bases outside the gene matches. The CDR3 runs to 19 residues. The germline V gene encodes CDR1 SQVTM and CDR2 ANQGSEA. The CDR3 region is CSVMLRRLRLAGKAETQYF. Written as DNA, the CDR3 is TGCAGCGTTATGCTGCGCCGACTCAGACTAGCGGGAAAGGCAGAGACCCAGTACTTC. Using reference TRBV29-1 and TRBJ2-5 for the parts outside the CDR3, the full variable domain is SAVISQKPSRDICQRGTSLTIQCQVDSQVTMMFWYRQQPGQSLTLIATANQGSEATYESGFVIDKFPISRPNLTFSTLTVSNMSPEDSSIYLCSVMLRRLRLAGKAETQYFGPGTRLLVL.

This clone came up once. The chain combines TRBV5-4 with TRBJ2-7; no reliable D call. Germline V lookup: CDR1 SGHNT, CDR2 YYREEE (reference sequence). The CDR3 loop spans 15 amino acids. Trimming removed 0 bases from V and 3 bases from J, with 13 bases in between. CDR3 sequence (DNA): TGTGCCAGCAGCTTGGAAACAGACCGGTTCTACGAGCAGTACTTC. Its protein is CASSLETDRFYEQYF.

This clone occurred a few times. V usage is TRBV7-2 and J usage is TRBJ1-2, with TRBD1 matching 10 bases. V lost 2 bases, J lost 4 bases, and 4 bases stayed unmatched. CDR3 length equals 15 residues. Germline V gives CDR1 SGHTA, CDR2 FQGNSA. CDR3 DNA sequence: TGTGCCAGCAGCTTATTGGGACAGGGGATCTATGGCTACACCTTC. Encoded protein: CASSLLGQGIYGYTF.

A single count supports this clone. The gene calls are TRBV5-4 and TRBJ2-1, with 7 bases lining up with TRBD1. Germline CDR1 is SGHNT and CDR2 is YYREEE (reference sequence). CDR3 length: 17 amino acids. Trimming cost V 6 bases and J 0 bases; bases outside gene matches: 12. The CDR3 bases are TGTGCCAGCACCAACTCCCTACAGGGGATCTCCTACAATGAGCAGTTCTTC. Translated, it gives CASTNSLQGISYNEQFF.

The chain employs TRBV19 and TRBJ2-5; D perhaps matches TRBD2 (5 bases). Germline CDR1 LNHDA, CDR2 SQIVND (reference sequence). The CDR3 loop spans 13 amino acids. V dropped 5 bases and J dropped 7 bases, with 14 bases sitting between them. In DNA, the CDR3 is TGTGCCAGTAGTCCCACTAGGGAAGGGACCCAGTACTTC. Its translation: CASSPTREGTQYF.

This rearrangement joins TRBV9 to TRBJ2-3; D may match TRBD1 or TRBD2 (6 bases each). V was trimmed by 0 bases and J by 3 bases, leaving 20 bases between them. CDR1 is SGDLS and CDR2 is YYNGEE in the germline V gene. The CDR3 is made up of 18 amino acids. The CDR3 sequence: CASSVASQGSGGTDTQYF. CDR3 DNA sequence: TGTGCCAGCAGCGTAGCTTCACAGGGAAGTGGGGGGACAGATACGCAGTATTTT.

The J gene is TRBJ2-7, the V gene TRBV6-4; TRBD2 agrees at 13 bases. The CDR3 loop spans 14 amino acids. V trimming: 10 bases; J trimming: 5 bases; junction bases outside the gene matches: 8. Germline V gene sequence: CDR1 MRHNA, CDR2 SNTAGT. CDR3 region: CAIKGTSGKNEQYF. CDR3 nucleotides: TGTGCCATTAAGGGGACTAGCGGGAAAAACGAGCAGTACTTC.

This chain connects TRBV11-2 to TRBJ1-3, with D hard to call. Trimming took 1 base from V and 4 from J, leaving 11 bases between them. The length of the CDR3 is 15 residues. Germline V gene data show CDR1 as SGHAT and CDR2 as FQNNGV. As DNA, the CDR3 is TGTGCCAGCAGCTTAGGGCCAGCCCGAGGAAACACCATATATTTT. This sequence encodes CASSLGPARGNTIYF.